The 9 T cell receptor beta chains given below trace back to one sample, sequenced in a study of technical replicates of blood from a handful of donors. Produced via immunoSEQ multiplex PCR; TCRdb's table is partial and in-frame only. The sample carries tens of thousands of clones, approximately 90% recorded once. The sequenced sample consisted of PBMCs. The receptor source for this set is a human donor in good health. Some clones in this sample may be carry-over from other donors' samples.

The rearrangement joins TRBV19 to TRBJ1-1; D call uncertain. This CDR3 contains 14 residues. Germline CDR1 LNHDA, CDR2 SQIVND (reference sequence). V dropped 10 bases and J dropped 3 bases, with 18 bases sitting between them. The CDR3 DNA reads as TGTGCCACTCGCTCTTTTGAGTCCCACACTGAAGCTTTCTTT. It translates to CATRSFESHTEAFF.

The chain couples TRBV9 to TRBJ2-4, with 8 bases identical to TRBD2. The J segment lost 9 bases and the V segment lost 0 bases, leaving 8 bases of the junction unmatched. This CDR3 region has 15 residues. Germline V lookup: CDR1 SGDLS, CDR2 YYNGEE. CDR3 amino acids: CASSVDNGGASIQYF. For the CDR3, the DNA is TGTGCCAGCAGCGTAGATAACGGGGGGGCGAGCATTCAGTACTTC.

The chain recombines TRBV11-2 with TRBJ2-7, with TRBD2 matching over 12 bases. J lost 4 bases, V lost 5 bases, and 12 bases had no gene match. Germline V lookup: CDR1 SGHAT, CDR2 FQNNGV. This CDR3 spans 17 amino acids. The CDR3, as DNA: TGTGCCAGCAGCCTCTCACTCGGACTAGCGGGATTGTACGAGCAGTACTTC. This encodes CASSLSLGLAGLYEQYF.

The J gene is TRBJ2-1, the V gene TRBV4-3; 8 positions match TRBD2. With 0 bases clipped from V and 9 bases from J, the junction kept 7 bases outside the gene matches. The CDR3 covers 15 residues. Germline V gives CDR1 LGHNA, CDR2 YSLEER. The CDR3 DNA reads as TGCGCCAGCAGCCAAGACCAGCGGGGGAACGGTGAGCAGTTCTTC. Protein: CASSQDQRGNGEQFF.

This sequence joins TRBV29-1 and TRBJ2-1; 10 bases are a match to TRBD2. Germline trimming cut 3 bases from V and 0 bases from J; bases unmatched to any gene: 5. The CDR3 spans 16 residues. Germline lookup yields CDR1 SQVTM and CDR2 ANQGSEA. DNA for the CDR3: TGCAGCGTTGAGAGAACTAGCGGGATCTCCTACAATGAGCAGTTCTTC. This translates into CSVERTSGISYNEQFF.

This clone showed up just once. The rearrangement joins TRBV10-3 to TRBJ1-2; D is undetermined. Germline-derived CDR1 and CDR2 are ENHRY and SYGVKD. V was clipped by 3 bases and J by 8 bases, with 22 bases between them. This CDR3 spans 16 amino acids. The CDR3 sequence is CAISDRDKGWAIGYTF. CDR3 bases: TGTGCCATCAGTGACCGAGACAAAGGATGGGCTATCGGCTACACCTTC.

The chain employs TRBV5-4 and TRBJ2-1; the match to TRBD2 covers 9 bases. This CDR3 has 16 amino acids. With 4 bases clipped from V and 7 bases from J, the junction kept 12 bases outside the gene matches. Germline V gene sequence: CDR1 SGHNT, CDR2 YYREEE (reference sequence). The CDR3 coding sequence is TGTGCCAGCAGCCCAACCCTAGCGGGGCTGGGTAATGAGCAGTTCTTC. This encodes CASSPTLAGLGNEQFF.

J is TRBJ2-1 and V is TRBV7-9, with a possible D match to TRBD2 (5 bases). The V gene lost 1 base and the J gene lost 6 bases, with 13 bases spanning the gap. Germline V lookup: CDR1 SEHNR, CDR2 FQNEAQ (reference sequence). This CDR3 region has 15 residues. The CDR3 DNA follows: TGTGCCAGCAGCTTAGGGGAGAGCCGGAGCAATGAGCAGTTCTTC. Its protein is CASSLGESRSNEQFF.

V is TRBV11-2 and J is TRBJ2-3; 8 nucleotides align to TRBD2. This CDR3 is built from 15 residues. The V and J ends lost 5 bases and 3 bases, in that order; junction bases with no gene match: 7. CDR1 and CDR2 (germline): SGHAT, FQNNGV. CDR3 in amino acids: CASSPKSGRTDTQYF. The CDR3 bases are TGTGCCAGCAGCCCAAAGAGCGGGAGAACAGATACGCAGTATTTT.